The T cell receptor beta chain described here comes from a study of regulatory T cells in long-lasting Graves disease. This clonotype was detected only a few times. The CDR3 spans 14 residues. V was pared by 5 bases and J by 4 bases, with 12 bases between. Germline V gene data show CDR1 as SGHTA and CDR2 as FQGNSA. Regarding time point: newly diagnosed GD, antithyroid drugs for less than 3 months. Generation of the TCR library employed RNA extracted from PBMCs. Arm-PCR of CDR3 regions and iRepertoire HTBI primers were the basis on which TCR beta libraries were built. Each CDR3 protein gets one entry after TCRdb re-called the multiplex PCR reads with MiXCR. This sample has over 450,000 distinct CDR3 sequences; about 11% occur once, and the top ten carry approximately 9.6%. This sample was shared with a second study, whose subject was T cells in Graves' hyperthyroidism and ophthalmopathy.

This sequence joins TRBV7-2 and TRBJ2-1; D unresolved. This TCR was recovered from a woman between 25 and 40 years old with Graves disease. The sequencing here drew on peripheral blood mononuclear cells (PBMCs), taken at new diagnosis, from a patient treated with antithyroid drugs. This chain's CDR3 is CASSPFGPYNEQFF. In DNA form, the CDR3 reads TGTGCCAGCAGCCCCTTTGGGCCTTACAATGAGCAGTTCTTC.